This T cell receptor (beta chain) was captured by sequencing in a study of regulatory T cells in long-lasting Graves disease. Study results and caveats: Persistent disease samples used TRBV28, TRBJ1-2 and TRBJ2-5 preferentially.

As for this clonotype: The antigen remains unidentified.

V lost 5 bases and J 1 base, leaving 6 bases between the germline ends. Looked up from germline, CDR1 is ENHRY and CDR2 is SYGVKD. The CDR3 sequence is 14 residues long. The time point denotes: persistent/refractory GD, antithyroid drugs over 5 years with positive TRAb. RNA isolated from PBMCs was used to make the TCR library. Both iRepertoire HTBI primers and Arm-PCR of CDR3 regions were used to build the TCR beta libraries. MiXCR, run by TCRdb on the multiplex PCR reads, gives a single entry per CDR3 protein. The sample holds 350,000 to 450,000 distinct CDR3 sequences, approximately 23% seen once. This TCR was recovered from a woman aged 40 to 55 with Graves disease. Sequences were derived from peripheral blood mononuclear cells (PBMCs), sampled when the disease was refractory, from a patient treated with antithyroid drugs. This chain connects TRBV10-3 to TRBJ1-6; D remains ambiguous. Here the CDR3 DNA reads TGTGCCATCAGTCGGGATTCCTATAATTCACCCCTCCACTTT. Protein sequence: CAISRDSYNSPLHF.